These T cell receptor beta chains were read from a single sample in a study of T cell changes during pregnancy in multiple sclerosis. Produced via immunoSEQ multiplex PCR; TCRdb's table is partial and in-frame only. The sample lists around 46,000 clones, 75% to 90% occurring once. This sample comprised CD8+ T cells from peripheral blood mononuclear cells, obtained in the second trimester of pregnancy. The receptor set was obtained from a female donor with multiple sclerosis, enrolled in a pregnancy study. Each CDR3 is given with its conserved first and last residue. The D gene is left open where the match is weak. A clone size is listed for some rows: how often the clone was seen (once, few, many), or a class if it is expanded.

.	.	TRBV2	TRBJ2-7	CASTGRYEQYF	TGTGCCAGCACCGGGAGATACGAGCAGTACTTC
.	.	TRBV25-1	TRBJ1-1	CASGDTPGGAFF	TGTGCCAGTGGGGACACTCCCGGAGGAGCTTTCTTT
.	.	TRBV30	TRBJ1-2	CAWSVGARDGYTF	TGTGCCTGGAGTGTAGGGGCTCGGGATGGCTACACCTTC
.	.	TRBV7-9	TRBJ2-1	CASSTSTGAINEQFF	TGTGCCAGCAGCACGTCCACGGGAGCCATCAATGAGCAGTTCTTC
TRBD1	.	TRBV11-1	TRBJ2-7	CASSLEVGQGYEQYF	TGTGCCAGCAGCTTAGAGGTGGGACAGGGCTACGAGCAGTACTTC
.	.	TRBV28	TRBJ2-7	CASSLMEETGRYEQYF	TGTGCCAGCAGTTTAATGGAAGAAACAGGGAGATACGAGCAGTACTTC
TRBD1	.	TRBV13	TRBJ2-7	CASSIQGLYEQYF	TGTGCCAGCAGCATACAGGGGCTCTACGAGCAGTACTTC
TRBD1	once	TRBV7-6	TRBJ1-2	CASSDRQGTSYGYTF	TGTGCCAGCAGCGATCGACAGGGGACGAGCTATGGCTACACCTTC
TRBD1	few	TRBV28	TRBJ1-6	CASSQQQGLNSPLHF	TGTGCCAGCAGTCAACAACAGGGGTTGAATTCACCCCTCCACTTT
.	.	TRBV27	TRBJ1-5	CASSTPRGPQHF	TGTGCCAGCAGTACACCAAGGGGGCCCCAGCATTTT
.	.	TRBV27	TRBJ2-3	CASSLSVLDTQYF	TGTGCCAGCAGTTTATCTGTCCTAGATACGCAGTATTTT
TRBD2	.	TRBV7-3	TRBJ2-3	CASSLSGGETDTQYF	TGTGCCAGCAGCTTAAGTGGGGGGGAGACAGATACGCAGTATTTT
TRBD1	.	TRBV7-8	TRBJ2-7	CASSPGQGVYEQYF	TGTGCCAGCAGCCCTGGACAGGGAGTATACGAGCAGTACTTC
.	once	TRBV5-1	TRBJ2-1	CASSLWELSAGNEQFF	TGCGCCAGCAGCCTCTGGGAGCTTTCAGCGGGCAATGAGCAGTTCTTC
TRBD1	.	TRBV5-8	TRBJ1-5	CASSSPPGQGNQPQHF	TGTGCCAGCAGCTCCCCACCGGGACAGGGGAATCAGCCCCAGCATTTT
.	.	TRBV5-4	TRBJ2-7	CASSFGETAYEQYF	TGTGCCAGCAGCTTTGGCGAGACAGCCTACGAGCAGTACTTC
.	.	TRBV7-8	TRBJ1-5	CASSLAPGYDQPQHF	TGTGCCAGCAGCTTAGCGCCAGGGTATGATCAGCCCCAGCATTTT
.	.	TRBV18	TRBJ1-5	CASSPTGDSNQPQHF	TGTGCCAGCTCACCAACCGGGGATAGCAATCAGCCCCAGCATTTT
.	.	TRBV21-1	TRBJ2-3	CASSKGGGLAGRSTDTQYF	TGTGCCAGCAGCAAAGGAGGAGGGCTAGCGGGCCGAAGCACAGATACGCAGTATTTT
.	.	TRBV7-9	TRBJ1-5	CASSFGGTKQPQHF	TGTGCCAGCAGCTTCGGGGGGACGAAACAGCCCCAGCATTTT
TRBD2	.	TRBV12-5	TRBJ2-1	CASGLVKSGTSGEQFF	TGTGCTAGTGGTTTGGTGAAATCCGGGACTAGCGGGGAGCAGTTCTTC
.	once	TRBV5-6	TRBJ1-2	CASSLGSGPEGYTF	TGTGCCAGCAGTCTGGGATCAGGGCCTGAAGGCTACACCTTC
TRBD1	.	TRBV4-2	TRBJ2-7	CASSPTAFAGQGLTYEQYF	TGTGCCAGCAGCCCCACGGCGTTTGCAGGACAGGGGTTGACCTACGAGCAGTACTTC
TRBD1	.	TRBV13	TRBJ1-6	CASSLEQGAGSPLHF	TGTGCCAGCAGCTTAGAACAGGGGGCAGGTTCACCCCTCCACTTT
.	.	TRBV9	TRBJ2-5	CASSVEDSDGETQYF	TGTGCCAGCAGCGTGGAGGACAGTGATGGGGAGACCCAGTACTTC
TRBD2	many	TRBV5-1	TRBJ2-1	CASSFSGGAHNEQFF	TGCGCCAGCAGCTTTAGCGGGGGGGCCCACAATGAGCAGTTCTTC
TRBD1	.	TRBV2	TRBJ1-1	CAAKGTENTEAFF	TGTGCCGCTAAGGGGACAGAGAACACTGAAGCTTTCTTT
.	.	TRBV19	TRBJ2-5	CASNRAGTGETQYF	TGTGCCAGTAACCGCGCGGGGACGGGAGAGACCCAGTACTTC
TRBD2	.	TRBV9	TRBJ2-1	CASSLYSGGDYNEQFF	TGTGCCAGCAGCTTATATAGCGGGGGAGACTACAATGAGCAGTTCTTC
.	.	TRBV6-5	TRBJ2-3	CASSSRAEPTDTQYF	TGTGCCAGCAGTTCGCGAGCGGAACCCACAGATACGCAGTATTTT
TRBD2	.	TRBV19	TRBJ2-3	CASNSAGGRYTQYF	TGTGCCAGTAACTCAGCGGGGGGGCGATATACGCAGTATTTT
TRBD1	.	TRBV2	TRBJ1-2	CASDENDRVDGYTF	TGTGCCAGTGACGAAAACGACAGGGTCGATGGCTACACCTTC
TRBD2	.	TRBV15	TRBJ2-3	CATSRDGLAMNTQYF	TGTGCCACCAGCAGAGATGGACTAGCTATGAATACGCAGTATTTT